These T cell receptor beta chains were read from a single sample in a study of shared clonotypes between healthy human individuals. Sequencing used immunoSEQ multiplex PCR; TCRdb keeps in-frame clones, though not all of them. The sample records more than 2,000,000 clones, 90% to 95% being singletons. The sample taken for sequencing was naive CD4+ T cells sorted from blood. The receptors were gathered from a man between 18 and 29 years old in good health. The CDR3 runs from the conserved cysteine through the conserved F or W. Fields, in order: CDR3 length, V gene, D gene, J gene, clone size, CDR3 protein, CDR3 DNA. A D gene is named only where the DNA matches it firmly. Clone size, where shown, is once, few, many, or a class for clones that have expanded.

13	TRBV27	TRBD2	TRBJ2-7	.	CASTPSGGLEQYF	TGTGCCAGCACGCCTAGCGGGGGGCTGGAGCAGTACTTC
16	TRBV28	.	TRBJ1-2	.	CASSPIAPWQGKGYTF	TGTGCCAGCAGTCCTATTGCCCCTTGGCAGGGGAAAGGCTACACCTTC
11	TRBV16	.	TRBJ2-7	.	CASSHGNEQYF	TGTGCCAGCAGCCACGGAAACGAGCAGTACTTC
16	TRBV28	.	TRBJ2-5	.	CASSLSRGNMVETQYF	TGTGCCAGCAGTCTCTCCCGGGGGAATATGGTGGAGACCCAGTACTTC
16	TRBV5-6	.	TRBJ2-2	.	CASSLYGPRNTGELFF	TGTGCCAGCAGCTTGTACGGTCCCCGGAACACCGGGGAGCTGTTTTTT
14	TRBV5-6	.	TRBJ1-2	.	CASSHRERDYGYTF	TGTGCCAGCAGCCACAGGGAAAGGGACTATGGCTACACCTTC
13	TRBV19	TRBD1	TRBJ2-7	.	CASSIGTGYEQYF	TGTGCCAGTAGTATTGGGACAGGCTACGAGCAGTACTTC
16	TRBV18	TRBD2	TRBJ2-7	.	CASSPLTLAGVYEQYF	TGTGCCAGCTCACCATTGACGCTAGCGGGAGTTTACGAGCAGTACTTC
15	TRBV5-4	.	TRBJ2-1	.	CASRPPGQAINEQFF	TGTGCCAGCCGCCCTCCGGGACAAGCCATCAATGAGCAGTTCTTC
15	TRBV25-1	TRBD1	TRBJ2-2	.	CASVGGQGNTGELFF	TGTGCCAGCGTCGGGGGACAGGGGAACACCGGGGAGCTGTTTTTT
14	TRBV7-2	.	TRBJ1-2	.	CASSLSPREVGYTF	TGTGCCAGCAGCTTAAGTCCCAGGGAAGTTGGCTACACCTTC
15	TRBV6-1	TRBD1	TRBJ1-2	once	CASSEERTGAYGYTF	TGTGCCAGCAGTGAAGAGAGGACAGGGGCCTATGGCTACACCTTC
14	TRBV7-2	.	TRBJ2-5	.	CASSVNIPGETQYF	TGTGCCAGCAGCGTCAACATCCCGGGAGAGACCCAGTACTTC
11	TRBV20-1	TRBD2	TRBJ2-1	.	CSRAGGGEQFF	TGCAGTAGGGCGGGAGGGGGTGAGCAGTTCTTC
14	TRBV18	.	TRBJ2-7	.	CASSPTGHIYEQYF	TGTGCCAGCTCACCAACGGGACACATCTACGAGCAGTACTTC
18	TRBV5-4	TRBD2	TRBJ2-1	.	CASSLGLAGFIRHDEQFF	TGTGCCAGCAGCCTCGGACTAGCGGGATTCATACGGCACGATGAGCAGTTCTTC
12	TRBV19	.	TRBJ2-3	.	CASSSVGDTQYF	TGTGCCAGTAGTTCAGTCGGAGATACGCAGTATTTT
13	TRBV10-3	.	TRBJ2-7	.	CATTKSGPTEQYF	TGTGCCACCACAAAATCTGGGCCGACCGAGCAGTACTTC
16	TRBV19	.	TRBJ1-2	.	CASSLNLVGSHYGYTF	TGTGCCAGTAGTCTCAACTTAGTGGGTTCGCACTATGGCTACACCTTC
13	TRBV7-9	.	TRBJ2-7	few	CASSYLGTYEQYF	TGTGCCAGCAGTTACCTGGGGACCTACGAGCAGTACTTC
17	TRBV5-4	TRBD2	TRBJ2-2	.	CASTLGMGGTNTGELFF	TGTGCCAGCACCCTCGGGATGGGGGGGACTAACACCGGGGAGCTGTTTTTT
16	TRBV6-1	.	TRBJ1-2	.	CASSEAARGVSYGYTF	TGTGCCAGCAGTGAAGCCGCCAGGGGTGTCTCCTATGGCTACACCTTC
15	TRBV2	.	TRBJ2-7	.	CASSERGGGPYEQYF	TGTGCCAGCAGTGAACGGGGAGGGGGCCCCTACGAGCAGTACTTC
15	TRBV4-3	.	TRBJ2-7	few	CASSRARGEVYEQYF	TGCGCCAGCAGCCGGGCTCGTGGGGAAGTGTACGAGCAGTACTTC
14	TRBV5-6	.	TRBJ2-7	.	CASSSRQTSGEQYF	TGTGCCAGCAGCTCGAGACAGACGAGTGGGGAGCAGTACTTC
12	TRBV27	.	TRBJ1-2	.	CASMSGLNGYTF	TGTGCCAGCATGTCAGGGTTGAATGGCTACACCTTC
14	TRBV30	.	TRBJ2-1	.	CAWSRGSSYNEQFF	TGTGCCTGGAGCCGGGGGAGTTCCTACAATGAGCAGTTCTTC
14	TRBV7-2	.	TRBJ2-2	.	CASNDDGYTGELFF	TGTGCCAGCAACGATGACGGTTACACCGGGGAGCTGTTTTTT
15	TRBV9	.	TRBJ1-1	.	CASSSRAQPSTEAFF	TGTGCCAGCAGCTCCCGGGCCCAACCTAGTACTGAAGCCTTCTTT
16	TRBV4-1	TRBD1	TRBJ1-2	.	CASSQEGGTGPYGYTF	TGCGCCAGCAGCCAAGAAGGAGGGACAGGGCCCTATGGCTACACCTTC
14	TRBV18	TRBD2	TRBJ2-1	.	CASSPGLPHNEQFF	TGTGCCAGCTCACCGGGACTACCTCACAATGAGCAGTTCTTC
15	TRBV10-3	TRBD2	TRBJ2-1	.	CAISGTSGVNNEQFF	TGTGCCATCAGTGGGACTAGCGGGGTCAACAATGAGCAGTTCTTC
14	TRBV10-3	TRBD1	TRBJ1-2	.	CATQDREEFGGYTF	TGTGCCACCCAAGACAGGGAAGAGTTTGGAGGCTACACCTTC
18	TRBV5-4	.	TRBJ1-1	.	CASSLGPPGGWMNTEAFF	TGTGCCAGCAGCTTGGGTCCCCCGGGAGGTTGGATGAACACTGAAGCTTTCTTT
14	TRBV6-5	.	TRBJ2-7	.	CASSPGAGTYEQYF	TGTGCCAGCAGTCCAGGGGCTGGCACCTACGAGCAGTACTTC
15	TRBV7-6	.	TRBJ2-5	once	CASTPTGGGGETQYF	TGTGCCAGCACCCCTACGGGCGGGGGCGGGGAGACCCAGTACTTC
15	TRBV5-1	TRBD1	TRBJ2-3	once	CASSLQGAGADTQYF	TGCGCCAGCAGCTTACAGGGGGCTGGGGCAGATACGCAGTATTTT
14	TRBV28	.	TRBJ2-3	once	CASSFPRSTDTQYF	TGTGCCAGCAGTTTCCCCCGTAGCACAGATACGCAGTATTTT
14	TRBV5-1	TRBD1	TRBJ2-5	.	CASSTTGGGETQYF	TGCGCCAGCAGCACAACAGGGGGCGGAGAGACCCAGTACTTC
13	TRBV5-6	.	TRBJ2-7	.	CASSDWTHYEQYF	TGTGCCAGCAGCGATTGGACACACTACGAGCAGTACTTC
15	TRBV7-2	TRBD1	TRBJ2-3	.	CASSLGQGSTDTQYF	TGTGCCAGCAGCTTAGGACAGGGTAGCACAGATACGCAGTATTTT
15	TRBV5-1	.	TRBJ2-7	.	CASSGKTGQNYEQYF	TGCGCCAGCAGCGGAAAAACGGGTCAAAACTACGAGCAGTACTTC
14	TRBV5-1	.	TRBJ2-1	.	CASSSDSSYNEQFF	TGCGCCAGCAGCTCGGACTCCTCCTACAATGAGCAGTTCTTC
15	TRBV19	.	TRBJ2-7	.	CASSPQGGVPGEQYF	TGTGCCAGTAGTCCACAAGGAGGGGTGCCGGGCGAGCAGTACTTC
14	TRBV11-2	.	TRBJ2-2	.	CASNERSWTGRLFF	TGTGCCAGCAACGAAAGGTCCTGGACTGGGAGGCTGTTTTTT
13	TRBV7-3	.	TRBJ1-1	.	CASSLTGVTEAFF	TGTGCCAGCAGCTTAACAGGGGTCACTGAAGCTTTCTTT
15	TRBV4-3	.	TRBJ2-5	.	CASSQGRQLQETQYF	TGCGCCAGCAGCCAAGGACGACAGCTACAAGAGACCCAGTACTTC
13	TRBV7-2	.	TRBJ1-4	.	CASGPAGGEKLFF	TGTGCCAGCGGCCCCGCGGGCGGTGAAAAACTGTTTTTT
14	TRBV6-5	TRBD1	TRBJ2-1	.	CASRRTGPYNEQFF	TGTGCCAGCAGACGGACAGGGCCATACAATGAGCAGTTCTTC
15	TRBV10-3	TRBD1	TRBJ1-5	.	CAISAGTGGNQPQHF	TGTGCCATCAGTGCCGGGACAGGGGGCAATCAGCCCCAGCATTTT
14	TRBV6-5	.	TRBJ1-4	once	CASRGTATNEKLFF	TGTGCCAGCAGGGGGACTGCAACTAATGAAAAACTGTTTTTT
13	TRBV18	.	TRBJ2-7	.	CASSHGPSYEQYF	TGTGCCAGCTCACACGGACCTTCCTACGAGCAGTACTTC
16	TRBV30	.	TRBJ1-1	few	CAWSVKGGISNTEAFF	TGTGCCTGGAGTGTTAAGGGAGGGATCAGTAACACTGAAGCTTTCTTT
11	TRBV6-5	.	TRBJ1-1	.	CASRGQTEAFF	TGTGCCAGCAGGGGTCAAACTGAAGCTTTCTTT
13	TRBV18	.	TRBJ2-5	.	CASSPAGWETQYF	TGTGCCAGCTCACCGGCGGGTTGGGAGACCCAGTACTTC